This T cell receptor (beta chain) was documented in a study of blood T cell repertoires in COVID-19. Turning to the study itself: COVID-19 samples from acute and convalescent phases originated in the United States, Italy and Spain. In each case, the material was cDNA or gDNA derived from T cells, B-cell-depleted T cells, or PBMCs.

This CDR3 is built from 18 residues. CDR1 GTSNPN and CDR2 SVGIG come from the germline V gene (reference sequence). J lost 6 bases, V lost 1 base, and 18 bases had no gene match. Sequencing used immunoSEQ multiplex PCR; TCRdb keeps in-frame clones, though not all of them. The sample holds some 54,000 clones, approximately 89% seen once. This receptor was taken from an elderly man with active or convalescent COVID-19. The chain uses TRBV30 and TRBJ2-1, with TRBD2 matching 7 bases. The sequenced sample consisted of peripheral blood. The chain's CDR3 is CAWSDLRLAIGVRNEQFF. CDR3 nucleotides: TGTGCCTGGAGTGACCTCAGACTAGCTATAGGCGTACGCAATGAGCAGTTCTTC.